What follows are 23 T cell receptor beta chains derived from one specimen sequenced in a study of T cell repertoires in cytomegalovirus infection (dated by TCRdb to the late 2010s). The listed sequencing device is Illumina HiSeq 1500. TCRdb itself trimmed the public reads at Q25 with fastp, ran MiXCR and retained productive beta chains. CDR3 protein duplicates are merged, each entry listing the most common genes and DNA. Here the sample has over 150,000 distinct CDR3 sequences; approximately 14% occur a single time. The ten largest clones take up 25% to 30% of the sample. The sample comprised PBMCs. These receptors originate from a human donor in good health (CMV status not recorded). Some clones in this sample may be carry-over from other donors' samples.

This clonotype occurred many times. The V call is TRBV7-2, the J call TRBJ1-1; D perhaps matches TRBD1 (6 bases). Germline V gene lookup returns CDR1 SGHTA and CDR2 FQGNSA. Trimming removed 11 bases from V and 5 bases from J, with 21 bases in between. This CDR3 spans 14 amino acids. The CDR3 nucleotides are TGTGCCGAGGGGGGGGGCTTGTACGGTACTGAAGCTTTCTTT. Amino acids: CAEGGGLYGTEAFF.

This chain uses TRBV7-2 with TRBJ2-7; possibly TRBD1 or TRBD2 for D (5 bases each). The germline CDR1 and CDR2 sequences are SGHTA and FQGNSA. Trimming pared 5 bases from V and 8 bases from J, leaving 19 bases between. This CDR3 has 14 amino acids. CDR3: CASSPEGVSGKQYF. CDR3 nucleotide sequence: TGTGCCAGCAGCCCTGAAGGGGTTTCGGGGAAGCAGTACTTC.

V usage is TRBV6-1 and J usage is TRBJ2-7; D call uncertain. Germline V gene sequence: CDR1 MNHNS, CDR2 SASEGT. The CDR3 has 13 amino acids. Trimming took off 4 bases at V and 4 bases at J, with 11 bases between the two ends. This chain's CDR3 is CASSGPPLYEQYF. As DNA, the CDR3 is TGTGCCAGCAGTGGCCCCCCGTTATACGAGCAGTACTTC.

Many counts were recorded for this clonotype. CDR3 sequence: CASSLVPGVKSGYTF. CDR3 bases: TGTGCCAGCAGTTTAGTCCCGGGTGTTAAGAGCGGCTACACCTTC. The chain carries TRBV12-3 or TRBV12-4 and TRBJ1-2; D call uncertain. CDR3 size: 15 residues. V was cut by 1 base and J by 8 bases, with 17 bases left in between.

This clonotype was counted only a few times. This chain uses TRBV14 with TRBJ1-2, with 8 nucleotides matching TRBD1. CDR1 SGHDN and CDR2 FVKESK come from the germline V gene. CDR3 length: 13 amino acids. The V segment lost 4 bases and the J segment 8 bases; nucleotides outside the gene matches: 6. The CDR3 sequence: CASSRDRRGGYTF. DNA of the CDR3: TGTGCCAGCAGCCGGGACAGGAGGGGAGGCTACACCTTC.

This clonotype was recorded at least ten times. The gene calls are TRBV11-3 and TRBJ2-1; the D gene is possibly TRBD1 (7 bases). CDR3 length: 15 amino acids. The germline V and J ends were trimmed by 5 bases and 9 bases, with 20 bases remaining between them. Germline V gene sequence: CDR1 SGHNT, CDR2 YENEEA. The DNA for the CDR3 is TGTGCCAGCAGCCCCCGGAGGGGGCCGGAGGTTGAGCAGTTCTTC. This gives the protein CASSPRRGPEVEQFF. Variable domain in full (rest from reference TRBV11-3 and TRBJ2-1): EAGVVQSPRYKIIEKKQPVAFWCNPISGHNTLYWYLQNLGQGPELLIRYENEEAVDDSQLPKDRFSAERLKGVDSTLKIQPAELGDSAVYLCASSPRRGPEVEQFFGPGTRLTVL.

This clonotype has just a few counts. The CDR3 bases are TGTGCCAGCAGCCCTGCCCCGGGACAGGGGAGTCTGGCAGATACGCAGTATTTT. Encoded protein: CASSPAPGQGSLADTQYF. The chain links TRBV28 to TRBJ2-3; 10 bases line up with TRBD1. Germline values: CDR1 MDHEN, CDR2 SYDVKM. CDR3 length equals 18 residues. The V and J ends lost 6 bases and 4 bases, in that order; junction bases with no gene match: 16. Variable domain in full (rest from reference TRBV28 and TRBJ2-3): DVKVTQSSRYLVKRTGEKVFLECVQDMDHENMFWYRQDPGLGLRLIYFSYDVKMKEKGDIPEGYSVSREKKERFSLILESASTNQTSMYLCASSPAPGQGSLADTQYFGPGTRLTVL.

Details on this clonotype: This sequence may be a read error, since a much larger clone differs from it by one base. The rearrangement uses TRBV11-1 and TRBJ2-2; D remains unclear. Germline CDR1 reads SGHAT; CDR2 reads FQDESV (reference sequence). This CDR3 comprises 18 residues. The CDR3 sequence: CASSLSRRMISNTEELFF. CDR3 in DNA: TGTGCCAGCAGCTTATCCAGAAGGATGATATCGAACACCGAGGAGCTGTTTTTT.

This clonotype was seen repeatedly, ten times or more. One junction end does not reproduce the germline sequence, and a read error may be involved. V usage is TRBV5-1 and J usage is TRBJ1-2; 7 bases map to TRBD1. The CDR3 is 14 residues long. In germline, CDR1 is SGHRS, CDR2 YFSETQ. The CDR3 nucleotides are TGCGCCAGCAGACCGGGACAGATGACCTATGACTACACCTTC. Residues: CASRPGQMTYDYTF.

This clonotype was picked up many times. V and J are TRBV7-2 and TRBJ2-5; D is unclear. There are 12 residues in the CDR3. Germline-derived CDR1 and CDR2 are SGHTA and FQGNSA. The V end was cut by 7 bases, the J end by 7 bases, with 13 bases between. CDR3 sequence (DNA): TGTGCCAGCATGGCCACCTTAGGGACCCAGTACTTC. This codes for CASMATLGTQYF.

This clonotype was detected many times. CDR3 sequence reads: CAAFIPEYGYTF. In nucleotides, the CDR3 is TGTGCCGCCTTTATACCCGAGTATGGCTACACCTTC. The gene calls are TRBV10-3 and TRBJ1-2; D remains unclear. Germline lookup yields CDR1 ENHRY and CDR2 SYGVKD. CDR3 length equals 12 residues. Trimming cost V 11 bases and J 5 bases, with 15 bases left between them.

This clonotype occurred many times. The chain uses TRBV7-8 and TRBJ1-5; D unresolved. There are 17 residues in the CDR3. The V and J ends lost 1 base and 0 bases respectively, with 13 bases between them. Germline lookup yields CDR1 SGHVS and CDR2 FQNEAQ. CDR3 loop: CASSLGREKYSNQPQHF. The CDR3 DNA reads TGTGCCAGCAGCTTAGGACGGGAAAAATATAGCAATCAGCCCCAGCATTTT. Full variable domain (outside the CDR3, taken from reference TRBV7-8 and TRBJ1-5): GAGVSQSPRYKVAKRGQDVALRCDPISGHVSLFWYQQALGQGPEFLTYFQNEAQLDKSGLPSDRFFAERPEGSVSTLKIQRTQQEDSAVYLCASSLGREKYSNQPQHFGDGTRLSIL.

The rearrangement links TRBV7-9 to TRBJ2-7; no reliable D call. CDR1 and CDR2 from the germline V gene are SEHNR and FQNEAQ (reference sequence). This CDR3 is 15 amino acids long. The ends were cut back, 4 bases at V and 0 bases at J, with 13 bases in the middle. The CDR3 DNA sequence: TGTGCCAGCAGCTCTAGGAGCGCGAGCTCCTACGAGCAGTACTTC. Translation: CASSSRSASSYEQYF. The variable domain in full, with the rest retrieved from reference TRBV7-9 and TRBJ2-7, is DTGVSQNPRHKITKRGQNVTFRCDPISEHNRLYWYRQTLGQGPEFLTYFQNEAQLEKSRLLSDRFSAERPKGSFSTLEIQRTEQGDSAMYLCASSSRSASSYEQYFGPGTRLTVT.

This chain connects TRBV14 to TRBJ2-3; no firm D call. The CDR3 covers 16 residues. The germline CDR1 and CDR2 sequences are SGHDN and FVKESK. V shed 0 bases and J shed 2 bases, with 12 bases lying between them. CDR3 sequence reads: CASSQEEVLHTDTQYF. CDR3 DNA: TGTGCCAGCAGCCAAGAAGAAGTATTACACACAGATACGCAGTATTTT.

This clonotype was counted many times. The chain links TRBV7-9 to TRBJ2-2; D gene uncertain. This CDR3 is 12 amino acids long. CDR1 and CDR2 from the germline V gene are SEHNR and FQNEAQ (reference sequence). V was clipped by 5 bases and J by 5 bases, with 6 bases between them. This chain's CDR3 is CASSPWTGELFF. In DNA form, the CDR3 reads TGTGCCAGCAGCCCGTGGACCGGGGAGCTGTTTTTT.

This clonotype was counted between two and nine times. The chain recombines TRBV5-1 with TRBJ1-1; 9 bases align to TRBD1. V gave up 4 bases and J gave up 10 bases; unmatched junction bases: 8. Germline V gene data show CDR1 as SGHRS and CDR2 as YFSETQ. The CDR3 runs 13 residues. DNA for the CDR3: TGCGCCAGCAGCCCCGGACAGGGGTTGGCAGCTTTCTTT. It is translated as CASSPGQGLAAFF.

This clonotype showed up many times. The chain is built from TRBV29-1 and TRBJ1-1; D gene ambiguous. Germline assignment: CDR1 SQVTM and CDR2 ANQGSEA. The CDR3 extends over 14 amino acids. The V end lost 6 bases, the J end lost 0 bases, and 14 bases lay between the germline ends. This CDR3 is CSVARLSLNTEAFF. For the CDR3, the DNA is TGCAGCGTAGCCCGACTGAGTCTGAACACTGAAGCTTTCTTT.

By proportion, this clonotype is medium-sized. J is TRBJ1-5 and V is TRBV7-8, with 9 nucleotides matching TRBD1. The germline V gene encodes CDR1 SGHVS and CDR2 FQNEAQ. The trim removed 5 bases at V and 6 bases at J, leaving 14 bases unmatched. CDR3 size: 17 residues. CDR3 protein: CASSPLPGTGNGQPQHF. The CDR3 DNA is TGTGCCAGCAGCCCCCTTCCCGGGACAGGGAACGGTCAGCCCCAGCATTTT.

CDR3 nucleotide sequence: TGTGCCAGCAGTTTCGGGGTTCAGCCCCAGCATTTT. Amino acids: CASSFGVQPQHF. The V call is TRBV12-3 or TRBV12-4, the J call TRBJ1-5; D is ambiguous. This CDR3 comprises 12 residues. V was clipped by 3 bases and J by 6 bases, with 6 bases between them.

There are a few counts of this clonotype. This chain links TRBV28 with TRBJ1-2, with a tentative D call TRBD1 (6 bases). Deletions cut 6 bases from V and 3 bases from J, with 17 bases between. CDR3 size: 15 residues. Germline lookup yields CDR1 MDHEN and CDR2 SYDVKM. The CDR3 sequence: CASSLQGLLDYGYTF. In DNA form, the CDR3 reads TGTGCCAGCAGCCTACAGGGTCTACTTGACTATGGCTACACCTTC.

The chain has TRBV19 and TRBJ2-4; D not certain. The CDR3 sequence is 13 residues long. The germline V and J ends were trimmed by 6 bases and 7 bases, with 13 bases remaining between them. Germline V lookup: CDR1 LNHDA, CDR2 SQIVND (reference sequence). The CDR3 here is CASSYLPKNIQYF. CDR3 DNA sequence: TGTGCCAGTAGCTACCTTCCTAAGAACATTCAGTACTTC.

The chain couples TRBV3-1 to TRBJ2-5; D is perhaps TRBD2 (7 bases). Between the trimmed V and J ends, which lost 3 bases and 1 base, there was a span of 9 bases. The CDR3 contains 14 residues. CDR1 and CDR2 from the germline V gene are LGHDT and YNNKEL (reference sequence). CDR3 coding DNA: TGTGCCAGCAGCCACCGGGGGGCCCAAGAGACCCAGTACTTC. Its protein is CASSHRGAQETQYF.

The gene calls are TRBV29-1 and TRBJ2-7, with D maybe TRBD1 (6 bases). V was clipped by 3 bases and J by 0 bases, with 12 bases between them. Germline CDR1 is SQVTM and CDR2 is ANQGSEA. The CDR3 has 14 residues. Here the CDR3 DNA reads TGCAGCGTTGAGGGACACGGGGCCTCCTACGAGCAGTACTTC. Its protein is CSVEGHGASYEQYF.